The clone carrying this TCR beta chain was seen at least ten times. Its antigen is not identified. This record belongs to a study of Graves' ophthalmopathy and Graves' hyperthyroidism. General study points: Also, most clonotypes expanded in the thyroid above 0.001 frequency appeared in blood.

The TCR beta CDR3 regions underwent amplification from RNA transcripts. Following a first-round RT-PCR that used HTBI primers, a second-round multiplex PCR was carried out. In TCRdb, the multiplex PCR reads were re-called with MiXCR into one record per CDR3 protein. This sample yields about 620,000 distinct CDR3 sequences, of which about a fifth are seen a single time; more than 5.5% belongs to the top ten. Germline V gene lookup returns CDR1 SQVTM and CDR2 ANQGSEA. Trimming left V 0 bases short and J 0 bases short, with 21 bases between. This CDR3 has 19 residues. Material: peripheral blood. The TCR was taken from a woman younger than 30 with stable Graves' hyperthyroidism. Some clones in this sample may be carry-over from other donors' samples. This chain connects TRBV29-1 to TRBJ1-5, with TRBD1 as a possible D gene (5 bases). CDR3 coding DNA: TGCAGCGTTGAAGAAAGGAAGGACAAAGGAGTTTATAGCAATCAGCCCCAGCATTTT. Translated, it gives CSVEERKDKGVYSNQPQHF.